The next 27 T cell receptor beta chains were all read from a single sample in a study of shared T cell receptors in the human thymus (dated by TCRdb to the early 2020s). The library was made by the immunoSEQ multiplex PCR assay. The table was pulled from immuneACCESS by TCRdb, which kept in-frame rearrangements only. Such tables lose some clones; where checked, under half of the loss comes from unresolved V genes, and the rest has no known cause. This sample gives about 730,000 clones in total; 80% to 90% of them show up just once. The ten largest account for roughly 0.01% of the sample. Separately, the same data were catalogued under a study of human thymus T cells.

Sequenced: thymocytes. Every receptor here comes from a girl in the first two years of life with a congenital heart defect. Donor details come from another sample of the same person, matched by shared clones.

The DNA of the CDR3 is TGTGCCAGCAAACCAACCCGTGCTGGCAGGGGCTACACCTTC. It codes for CASKPTRAGRGYTF. The chain links TRBV28 to TRBJ1-2; no clear D gene. The CDR3 runs 14 residues. The V gene's germline CDR1 is MDHEN and CDR2 SYDVKM. Trimming removed 7 bases at V and 8 bases at J, with 20 bases between.

This CDR3 is CASNIQGWGNTIYF. The CDR3 nucleotides read TGTGCCAGCAACATACAGGGGTGGGGAAACACCATATATTTT. The chain carries TRBV6-1 and TRBJ1-3; TRBD1 agrees at 7 bases. Trimming cost V 7 bases and J 4 bases; bases outside gene matches: 7. Germline lookup yields CDR1 MNHNS and CDR2 SASEGT. The CDR3 loop spans 14 amino acids.

V is TRBV7-6 and J is TRBJ2-3; 10 bases are shared with TRBD2. From germline, CDR1 is SGHVS and CDR2 FNYEAQ. The trim removed 6 bases at V and 6 bases at J, leaving 12 bases unmatched. The CDR3 consists of 16 residues. This CDR3 reads CASSLKLAGLPDTQYF. The CDR3 nucleotides read TGTGCCAGCAGTTTAAAACTAGCGGGGCTACCGGATACGCAGTATTTT. Looking up the rest from reference TRBV7-6 and TRBJ2-3 gives the full variable domain: GAGVSQSPRYKVTKRGQDVALRCDPISGHVSLYWYRQALGQGPEFLTYFNYEAQQDKSGLPNDRFSAERPEGSISTLTIQRTEQRDSAMYRCASSLKLAGLPDTQYFGPGTRLTVL.

V gene TRBV11-2 combines with J gene TRBJ2-5; D possibly corresponds to TRBD1 (6 bases). This CDR3 spans 19 amino acids. With 0 bases removed from V and 5 bases from J, the gap between germline ends came to 25 bases. The germline CDR1 and CDR2 sequences are SGHAT and FQNNGV. Here the CDR3 reads CASSLDRGPNTGLRETQYF. DNA of the CDR3: TGTGCCAGCAGCTTAGATCGGGGTCCGAATACAGGGCTACGGGAGACCCAGTACTTC.

The chain has TRBV20-1 and TRBJ1-1; D is ambiguous. Germline V lookup: CDR1 DFQATT, CDR2 SNEGSKA (reference sequence). The CDR3 length is 8 residues. This chain's CDR3 is CRSGRAFF. CDR3 DNA: TGCAGGTCCGGTCGGGCTTTCTTT.

V usage is TRBV12-5 and J usage is TRBJ1-5; D gene uncertain. Trimming pared 6 bases from V and 2 bases from J, leaving 14 bases between. This CDR3 is 15 amino acids long. The germline gives CDR1 LGHNT, CDR2 FRNRAP. CDR3 in DNA: TGTGCTAGTGGACGGAGGGAGATCGGCAATCAGCCCCAGCATTTT. Translating it yields CASGRREIGNQPQHF.

The chain couples TRBV5-5 to TRBJ1-2; D ambiguous. The CDR3 is 18 residues long. Per germline, CDR1 SGHKS and CDR2 YYEKEE (reference sequence). V gave up 5 bases and J gave up 8 bases, with 31 bases separating them. For the CDR3, the DNA is TGTGCCAGCAGGGAACCCAACAGATACGGACTATCTATGGAAGGCTACACCTTC. It yields the protein CASREPNRYGLSMEGYTF.

The chain combines TRBV19 with TRBJ1-1; 8 bases align to TRBD1. The germline V gene has CDR1 LNHDA and CDR2 SQIVND (reference sequence). The CDR3 is 12 residues long. Germline trimming cut 10 bases from V and 4 bases from J; bases unmatched to any gene: 5. The CDR3 sequence: CATGGRGTEAFF. CDR3 DNA sequence: TGTGCCACAGGGGGCCGGGGCACTGAAGCTTTCTTT.

This chain connects TRBV2 to TRBJ2-4; TRBD2 might be the D (6 bases). Trimming removed 4 bases at V and 9 bases at J, with 10 bases between. CDR1 is SNHLY and CDR2 is FYNNEI in the germline V gene. The length of the CDR3 is 12 residues. CDR3 bases: TGTGCCAGCAGTGCTCTGGAGGGCATTCAGTACTTC. It translates to CASSALEGIQYF.

The chain combines TRBV28 with TRBJ2-1; 8 bases are shared with TRBD1. CDR3 length equals 14 residues. Germline CDR1 is MDHEN and CDR2 is SYDVKM. CDR3 in DNA: TGTGCGACCAGGGACAGGAGGCCTCCCCATGAGCAGTTCTTC. Translating gives CATRDRRPPHEQFF.

The gene calls are TRBV4-3 and TRBJ2-2, with TRBD1 matching over 7 bases. CDR1 LGHNA and CDR2 YSLEER come from the germline V gene. The CDR3 length is 18 residues. V shed 0 bases, J shed 2 bases, and the junction held 9 bases outside the gene matches. The CDR3 spells CASSQESVGTVNTGELFF. The CDR3 DNA reads TGCGCCAGCAGCCAAGAGAGCGTGGGGACAGTAAACACCGGGGAGCTGTTTTTT.

Here the CDR3 reads CASSSRGAVSYNEQFF. As DNA, the CDR3 is TGTGCCAGCAGCTCCAGGGGGGCCGTCTCCTACAATGAGCAGTTCTTC. J is TRBJ2-1 and V is TRBV11-2; the D gene is possibly TRBD1 (7 bases). Trimming left V 4 bases short and J 0 bases short, with 13 bases between. The CDR3 spans 16 residues. Germline V gene data show CDR1 as SGHAT and CDR2 as FQNNGV.

The chain links TRBV6-1 to TRBJ1-6; 9 bases map to TRBD1. The CDR3 spans 15 residues. Trimming cost V 6 bases and J 7 bases; bases outside gene matches: 7. Germline CDR1 is MNHNS and CDR2 is SASEGT. CDR3: CASSPGQGTNSPLHF. The CDR3 DNA reads as TGTGCCAGCAGCCCTGGACAGGGGACGAATTCACCCCTCCACTTT.

The rearrangement links TRBV5-6 to TRBJ1-3; 9 bases align to TRBD1. Trimming took 5 bases from V and 1 from J; bases not matched to a gene: 7. Germline loops: CDR1 SGHDT, CDR2 YYEEEE. This CDR3 comprises 16 residues. The CDR3 loop reads CASSAGTGSSGNTIYF. In DNA form, the CDR3 reads TGTGCCAGCAGTGCCGGGACAGGGAGTTCTGGAAACACCATATATTTT.

This clone appeared once. V is TRBV5-1 and J is TRBJ1-1, with D uncertain. This CDR3 spans 17 amino acids. The V gene's germline CDR1 is SGHRS and CDR2 YFSETQ. Between the trimmed V and J ends, which lost 0 bases and 2 bases, there was a span of 17 bases. CDR3: CASSLVLEKGGNTEAFF. CDR3 coding DNA: TGCGCCAGCAGCTTGGTCCTAGAGAAAGGAGGAAACACTGAAGCTTTCTTT.

The V call is TRBV7-3, the J call TRBJ1-3; D is undetermined. Per germline, CDR1 SGHTA and CDR2 FQGTGA. CDR3 length: 16 residues. V lost 2 bases, J lost 0 bases, and 11 bases lay in between. The CDR3 nucleotides are TGTGCCAGCAGCTTATTCCCTCACGGCTCTGGAAACACCATATATTTT. Translation: CASSLFPHGSGNTIYF.

Comment on this clone: In the same sample, other DNA sequences code for this CDR3. V is TRBV5-6 and J is TRBJ1-1; no definite D call. Germline CDR1 reads SGHDT; CDR2 reads YYEEEE. V lost 1 base and J 3 bases, leaving 10 bases between the germline ends. The CDR3 consists of 14 residues. CDR3 nucleotide sequence: TGTGCCAGCAGCTTGTCACCTCCAGACACTGAAGCTTTCTTT. Its translation: CASSLSPPDTEAFF.

This sequence joins TRBV7-9 and TRBJ1-6, with no clear D. The germline V gene has CDR1 SEHNR and CDR2 FQNEAQ (reference sequence). There are 17 residues in the CDR3. Trimming left V 7 bases short and J 3 bases short, with 19 bases between. The CDR3 sequence is CASTYRGPKFYNSPLHF. Here the CDR3 DNA reads TGTGCCAGCACCTACCGAGGGCCGAAGTTCTATAATTCACCCCTCCACTTT.

The chain is built from TRBV4-1 and TRBJ2-1; 9 nucleotides match TRBD1. Germline values: CDR1 MGHRA, CDR2 YSYEKL. Germline trimming cut 3 bases from V and 12 bases from J; bases unmatched to any gene: 6. The CDR3 contains 13 residues. CDR3 bases: TGCGCCAGCAGCCAGGGGACAGGGAAAGGGCAGTTCTTC. It codes for CASSQGTGKGQFF.

The chain recombines TRBV12-5 with TRBJ1-1; no definite D call. This CDR3 spans 17 amino acids. V lost 2 bases, J lost 1 base, and 17 bases lay in between. Per the germline V gene, CDR1 is LGHNT and CDR2 is FRNRAP. CDR3 bases: TGTGCTAGTGGTTTGCCACCCCTATCTGGTGGGAACACTGAAGCTTTCTTT. The encoded protein is CASGLPPLSGGNTEAFF.

In this sample, this clone turned up once. This chain connects TRBV11-2 to TRBJ1-5; 8 positions match TRBD1. CDR3 size: 15 residues. Looked up from germline, CDR1 is SGHAT and CDR2 is FQNNGV. Trimming removed 4 bases from V and 1 base from J; junction bases left unmatched: 3. CDR3 bases: TGTGCCAGCAGCTCGACAGGGGTAAGCAATCAGCCCCAGCATTTT. Translation: CASSSTGVSNQPQHF.

A single count supports this clone. V usage is TRBV28 and J usage is TRBJ1-5; weak D call: TRBD1 (6 bases). Trimming left V 6 bases short and J 15 bases short, with 21 bases between. Germline V gives CDR1 MDHEN, CDR2 SYDVKM. The CDR3 totals 13 residues. The CDR3 reads CASRDGSTGLWHF. In DNA, the CDR3 is TGTGCCAGCAGGGATGGGTCTACAGGGCTTTGGCATTTT. The whole variable domain, remainder taken from reference TRBV28 and TRBJ1-5, is DVKVTQSSRYLVKRTGEKVFLECVQDMDHENMFWYRQDPGLGLRLIYFSYDVKMKEKGDIPEGYSVSREKKERFSLILESASTNQTSMYLCASRDGSTGLWHFGDGTRLSIL.

V usage is TRBV14 and J usage is TRBJ2-1; TRBD2 matches 11 bases. The CDR3 loop spans 15 amino acids. Germline trimming cut 0 bases from V and 5 bases from J; bases unmatched to any gene: 0. CDR1 and CDR2 from the germline V gene are SGHDN and FVKESK. CDR3 in amino acids: CASSQDSGGDNEQFF. The CDR3 coding sequence is TGTGCCAGCAGCCAAGATAGCGGGGGGGACAATGAGCAGTTCTTC.

The V gene is TRBV4-3, the J gene TRBJ2-7, with a weak D call TRBD1 (5 bases). The V end was cut by 0 bases, the J end by 1 base, with 10 bases between. CDR3 length equals 15 residues. CDR1 is LGHNA and CDR2 is YSLEER in the germline V gene. The CDR3 loop reads CASSQEFDRSYEQYF. The CDR3 DNA follows: TGCGCCAGCAGCCAAGAATTCGACAGATCCTACGAGCAGTACTTC.

The genes are TRBV5-1 and TRBJ2-3; the D gene is possibly TRBD1 (6 bases). In germline, CDR1 is SGHRS, CDR2 YFSETQ. There are 16 residues in the CDR3. V lost 2 bases to trimming and J lost 2 bases, with 15 bases between them. DNA of the CDR3: TGCGCCAGCAGCTTTTCTACAGGGAAGTTCACAGATACGCAGTATTTT. Translation gives CASSFSTGKFTDTQYF.

This clone was found a few times. The genes are TRBV5-1 and TRBJ2-5; TRBD2 might be the D (5 bases). V was pared by 1 base and J by 1 base, with 14 bases between. Germline CDR1 SGHRS, CDR2 YFSETQ. CDR3 length equals 16 residues. This chain's CDR3 is CASSLFEGWGQETQYF. CDR3 coding DNA: TGCGCCAGCAGCTTGTTTGAGGGATGGGGCCAAGAGACCCAGTACTTC.

This rearrangement joins TRBV11-2 to TRBJ2-2, with D tentatively TRBD1 (5 bases). Trimming took off 0 bases at V and 7 bases at J, with 15 bases between the two ends. Germline V gene sequence: CDR1 SGHAT, CDR2 FQNNGV. The CDR3 spans 16 residues. The CDR3 nucleotides are TGTGCCAGCAGCTTAGAGGGTCAGGGTTTTAACGGGGAGCTGTTTTTT. The encoded protein is CASSLEGQGFNGELFF.